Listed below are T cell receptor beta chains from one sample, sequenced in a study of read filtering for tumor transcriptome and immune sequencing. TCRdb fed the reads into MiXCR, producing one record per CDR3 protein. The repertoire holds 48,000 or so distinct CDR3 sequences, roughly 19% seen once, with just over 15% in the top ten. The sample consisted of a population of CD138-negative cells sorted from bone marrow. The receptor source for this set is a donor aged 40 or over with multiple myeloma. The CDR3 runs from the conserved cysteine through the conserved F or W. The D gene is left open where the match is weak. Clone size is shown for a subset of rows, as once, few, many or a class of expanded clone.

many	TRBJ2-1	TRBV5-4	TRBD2	TGTGCCAGCAGCAAGACTAGCGGGAAGCAGTTCTTC	CASSKTSGKQFF
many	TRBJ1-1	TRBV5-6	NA	TGTGCCAGCAGCTTGGCATCTGGAACTGAAGCTTTCTTT	CASSLASGTEAFF
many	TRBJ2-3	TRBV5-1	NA	TGCGCCAGCAGCTCGCGCCCCCTACAGGGTGGTGAAGATACGCAGTATTTT	CASSSRPLQGGEDTQYF
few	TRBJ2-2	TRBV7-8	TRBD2	TGTGCCAGCAGCTTAGACCTTCCTAGCGGGAGAAACGGGGAGCTGTTTTTT	CASSLDLPSGRNGELFF
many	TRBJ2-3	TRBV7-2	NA	TGTGCCAGCAGCTTGTCTAGTGGAGATACGCAGTATTTT	CASSLSSGDTQYF
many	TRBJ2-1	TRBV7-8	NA	TGTGCCAGCAACCAGTGGAGGGTCCAGGGCGATGAGCAGTTCTTC	CASNQWRVQGDEQFF
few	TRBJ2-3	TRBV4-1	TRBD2	TGCGCCAGCAGCCAGGCCGGACTAGCGGGAGGACCTAGCACAGATACGCAGTATTTT	CASSQAGLAGGPSTDTQYF
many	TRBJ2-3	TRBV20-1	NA	TGCAGTGCTGGGGGAGAGGGGTACACAGATACGCAGTATTTT	CSAGGEGYTDTQYF
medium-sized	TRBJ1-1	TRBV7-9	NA	TGTGCCAGCAGCTTAACTCGACAGCTGAACACTGAAGCTTTCTTT	CASSLTRQLNTEAFF
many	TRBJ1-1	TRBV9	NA	TGTGCCAGCAGCGAGGGATTGACAGGCCCTATGAACACTGAAGCTTTCTTT	CASSEGLTGPMNTEAFF
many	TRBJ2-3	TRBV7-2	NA	TGTGCCAGCAGCTTATTAGCGGCTCAAGCAGATACGCAGTATTTT	CASSLLAAQADTQYF
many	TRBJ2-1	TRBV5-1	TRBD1	TGCGCCAGCAGCAGGGACAGTCTGTCCTACAATGAGCAGTTCTTC	CASSRDSLSYNEQFF
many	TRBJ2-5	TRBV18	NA	TGTGCCAGCTCACCGTTTCAGGAGGAGACCCAGTACTTC	CASSPFQEETQYF
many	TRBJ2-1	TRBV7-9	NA	TGTGCCAGCAGCTTAGAGGCGCCCAATGAGCAGTTCTTC	CASSLEAPNEQFF
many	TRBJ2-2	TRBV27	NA	TGTGCCAGCAGTTTATCTTTCAGGCCGAACACCGGGGAGCTGTTTTTT	CASSLSFRPNTGELFF
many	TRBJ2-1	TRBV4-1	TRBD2	TGCGCCAGCAGCCAAGGGGGGCTAGCGGGGGGTGAGCAGTTCTTC	CASSQGGLAGGEQFF
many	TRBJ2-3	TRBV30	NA	TGTGCCTCTCAGGTCACAGATACGCAGTATTTT	CASQVTDTQYF
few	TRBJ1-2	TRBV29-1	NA	TGCAGCGTTGGGGGGTGGGGGAACTATGGCTACACCTTC	CSVGGWGNYGYTF
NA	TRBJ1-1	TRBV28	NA	TGTGCCAGCAGTTTACCCAGGGGGAACACTGAAGCTTTCTTT	CASSLPRGNTEAFF
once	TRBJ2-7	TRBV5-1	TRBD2	TGCGCCAGCAGCTCCACGGGCGGGAGGGGGTACGAGCGGTACTTC	CASSSTGGRGYERYF
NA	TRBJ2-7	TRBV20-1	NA	TGCAGTGTGATCCAGGATTCAAGCTCCTATGAGCAGTACTTC	CSVIQDSSSYEQYF
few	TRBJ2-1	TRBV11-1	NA	TGTGCCAGCAGCCCCCAGGGGTATGAGCAGTTCTTC	CASSPQGYEQFF
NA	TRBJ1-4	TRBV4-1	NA	TGCGCCAGCAGCCATATGGTGGGTATACGGACACCGGTCAACCATAATGAAAAACTGTTTTTT	CASSHMVGIRTPVNHNEKLFF
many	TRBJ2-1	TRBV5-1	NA	TGCGCCAGCAGCTTGGAGCCTTCTAATGAGCAGTTCTTC	CASSLEPSNEQFF
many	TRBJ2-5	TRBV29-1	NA	TGCAGCGCTCAAACCGCATTGGAGACCCAGTACTTC	CSAQTALETQYF
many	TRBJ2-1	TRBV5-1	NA	TGCGCCAGCAGCTTACAGGGAAGCTCCTACAATGAGCAGTTCTTC	CASSLQGSSYNEQFF
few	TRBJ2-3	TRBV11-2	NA	TGTGCCAGCAGCTCTGGGACTGTAGATACGCAGTATTTT	CASSSGTVDTQYF
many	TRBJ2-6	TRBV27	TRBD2	TGTGCCAGCAGTTTATTTGTGGGAGTAGCGGGAGGATCTGGGGCCAACGTCCTGACTTTC	CASSLFVGVAGGSGANVLTF
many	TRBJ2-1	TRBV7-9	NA	TGTGCCAGCAAAAACCAAGGGCTCGGGTCCTACAATGAGCAGTTCTTC	CASKNQGLGSYNEQFF
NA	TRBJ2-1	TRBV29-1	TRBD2	TGCAGCGTTCGGGCGGGAGGGGATTACAATGAGCAGTTCTTC	CSVRAGGDYNEQFF
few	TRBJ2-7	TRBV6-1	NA	TGTGCCAGCAGTGAAGCCAGGGCCCTTTACGAGCAGTACTTC	CASSEARALYEQYF
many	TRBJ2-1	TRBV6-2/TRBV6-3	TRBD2	TGTGCCAGCAGGTCCCTTAGCGGGAGGTCCTACAATGAGCAGTTCTTC	CASRSLSGRSYNEQFF
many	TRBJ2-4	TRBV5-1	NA	TGCGCCAGCAGCTTGGACGTGGGCAAAAACATTCAGTACTTC	CASSLDVGKNIQYF
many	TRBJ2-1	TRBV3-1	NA	TGTGCCAGCAGCCAGACTAGTTTTGAGCAGTTCTTC	CASSQTSFEQFF
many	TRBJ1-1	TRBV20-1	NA	TGCAGTGCTAGAAGGAGTCCTCTCCCTGAAGCTTTCTTT	CSARRSPLPEAFF
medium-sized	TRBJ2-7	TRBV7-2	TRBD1	TGTGCCAGCAGCTTATGGGACAGCTTTAACTACGAGCAGTACTTC	CASSLWDSFNYEQYF
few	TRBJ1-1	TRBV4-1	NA	TGCGCCAGCAGCCAAGACCGGGGCCTTTCTATGAACACTGAAGCTTTCTTT	CASSQDRGLSMNTEAFF
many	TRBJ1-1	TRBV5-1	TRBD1	TGCGCCAGCAGCTTTACAGGGGGAGGGGGAAACATTGAAGCTTTCTTT	CASSFTGGGGNIEAFF
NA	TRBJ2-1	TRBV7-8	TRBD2	TGTGCCAGCAGCCCCCAACTAGCGGCCCCCTTGAGGCAGTTCTTC	CASSPQLAAPLRQFF
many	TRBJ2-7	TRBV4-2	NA	TGTGCCAGCAGCCAAGATGCGGCCCACGAGGGGGTGTATGAGCAGTACTTC	CASSQDAAHEGVYEQYF
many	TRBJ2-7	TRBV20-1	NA	TGCAGTGCCGGGGCGTGGTACAACGAGCAGTACTTC	CSAGAWYNEQYF
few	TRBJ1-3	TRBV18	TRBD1	TGTGCCAGCTCACCATTAGGGACAGCCACTGGAAACACCATATATTTT	CASSPLGTATGNTIYF
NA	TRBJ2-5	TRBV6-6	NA	TGTGCCAGCACCCCCTTTGGGACGGGCCAAGAGACCCAGTACTTC	CASTPFGTGQETQYF
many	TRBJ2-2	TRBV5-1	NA	TGCGCCAGCAGCTTAACAGTCCAGGGATCGAACACCGGGGAGCTGTTTTTT	CASSLTVQGSNTGELFF
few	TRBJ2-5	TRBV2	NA	TGTGCCAGCAGGAGGGACGGTTTCCAAGAGACCCAGTACTTC	CASRRDGFQETQYF
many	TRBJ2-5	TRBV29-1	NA	TGCAGCACGCACCGGGACAACCAAGAGACCCAGTACTTC	CSTHRDNQETQYF
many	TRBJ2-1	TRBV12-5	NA	TGTGCTAGTGGTCATAATACCGATGAGCAGTTCTTC	CASGHNTDEQFF
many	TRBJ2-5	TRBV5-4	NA	TGTGCCAGCAGCTCAACCGACCAAGAGACCCAGTACTTC	CASSSTDQETQYF
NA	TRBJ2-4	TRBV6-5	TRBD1	TGTGCCAGCAGACGAACCGGGACAGGGCAAAACATTCAGTACTTC	CASRRTGTGQNIQYF
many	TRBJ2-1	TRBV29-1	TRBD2	TGCAGCGTTGATTTAGCGGGTTCCTACAATGAGCAGTTCTTC	CSVDLAGSYNEQFF
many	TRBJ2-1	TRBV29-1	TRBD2	TGCAGCGTTCGACTAGCTCGAGCAACTGAGCAGTTCTTC	CSVRLARATEQFF
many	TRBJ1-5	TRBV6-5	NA	TGTGCCAGCAGTCCCGAACAGGGCGTAGGGCAGCCCCAGCATTTT	CASSPEQGVGQPQHF
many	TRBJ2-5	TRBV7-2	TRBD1	TGTGCCAGCAGGCTACCGGGACAGCAAGAGACCCAGTACTTC	CASRLPGQQETQYF
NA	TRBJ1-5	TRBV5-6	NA	TGTGCCAGCAGCCGGCTAAGAGGCAATCAGCCCCAGCATTTT	CASSRLRGNQPQHF
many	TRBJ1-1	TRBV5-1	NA	TGCGCCAGCAGCTTGGCCGGCAGGATGAACACTGAAGCTTTCTTT	CASSLAGRMNTEAFF
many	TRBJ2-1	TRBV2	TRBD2	TGTGCCAGCGGAGGGCTTAGCGGGAAAAATGAGCAGTTCTTC	CASGGLSGKNEQFF
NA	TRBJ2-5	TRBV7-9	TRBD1	TGTGCCAGCGGCTGGGGACAGAAAGAGACCCAGTACTTC	CASGWGQKETQYF
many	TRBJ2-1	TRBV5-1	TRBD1	TGCGCCAGCAGCTGGGGCGGACAGGGGTACAATGAGCAGTTCTTC	CASSWGGQGYNEQFF
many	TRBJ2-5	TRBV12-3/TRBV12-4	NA	TGTGCCAGCAGTACCGGTGGGAGACAAGAGACCCAGTACTTC	CASSTGGRQETQYF